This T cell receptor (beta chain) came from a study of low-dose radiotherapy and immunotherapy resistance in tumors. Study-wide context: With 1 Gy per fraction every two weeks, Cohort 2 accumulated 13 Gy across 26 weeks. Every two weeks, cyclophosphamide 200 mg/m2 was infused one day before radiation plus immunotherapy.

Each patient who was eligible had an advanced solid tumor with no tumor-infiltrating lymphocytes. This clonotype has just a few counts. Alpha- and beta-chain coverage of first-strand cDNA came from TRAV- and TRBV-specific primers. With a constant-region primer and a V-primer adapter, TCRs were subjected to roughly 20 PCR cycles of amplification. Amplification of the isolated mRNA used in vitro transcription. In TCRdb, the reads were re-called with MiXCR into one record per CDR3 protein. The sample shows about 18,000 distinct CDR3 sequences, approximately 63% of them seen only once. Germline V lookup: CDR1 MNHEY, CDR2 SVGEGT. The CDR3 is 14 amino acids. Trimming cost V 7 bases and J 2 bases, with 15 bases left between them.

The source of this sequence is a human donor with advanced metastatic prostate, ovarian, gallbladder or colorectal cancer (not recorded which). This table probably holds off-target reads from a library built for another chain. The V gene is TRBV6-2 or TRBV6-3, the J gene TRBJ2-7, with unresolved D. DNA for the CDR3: TGTGCCAGCACCCGAAGGATGGAAACCTACGAGCAGTACTTC. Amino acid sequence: CASTRRMETYEQYF.